A single sample gave rise to the 15 T cell receptor beta chains below, sequenced in a study of cytomegalovirus exposure and HLA in healthy donors. The PCR made use of 60 Vbeta and 13 Jbeta primers. Produced via immunoSEQ multiplex PCR; TCRdb's table is partial and in-frame only. The table lists roughly 87,000 clones, around 75% of them singletons. Sequencing was carried out using PBMCs. The receptor set was obtained from a middle-aged woman in good health and CMV-seropositive.

V is TRBV9 and J is TRBJ2-1; maybe TRBD2 (5 bases). Trimming cost V 0 bases and J 7 bases, with 20 bases left between them. The CDR3 has 17 amino acids. CDR1 SGDLS and CDR2 YYNGEE come from the germline V gene. DNA for the CDR3: TGTGCCAGCAGCGTAGCGGATGTCGGGATGTTCGCAAATGAGCAGTTCTTC. Amino acid sequence: CASSVADVGMFANEQFF.

This clone was picked up one time. The CDR3 is CASGLTPGTNYGYTF. The DNA of the CDR3 is TGTGCTAGTGGCCTCACTCCCGGGACAAACTATGGCTACACCTTC. V is TRBV12-5 and J is TRBJ1-2; a weak D match, TRBD1 (6 bases). CDR1 and CDR2 (germline): LGHNT, FRNRAP. The CDR3 covers 15 residues. Trimming cost V 6 bases and J 2 bases, with 16 bases left between them.

The gene calls are TRBV19 and TRBJ2-3; 15 bases agree with TRBD2. The germline V gene has CDR1 LNHDA and CDR2 SQIVND (reference sequence). Losses at the gene ends were 6 bases for V and 1 base for J; bases not matched to a gene: 8. The CDR3 is 18 amino acids. Written as DNA, the CDR3 is TGTGCCAGTAGCCCCGGACTAGCGGGAGGGTTGGGCACAGATACGCAGTATTTT. Translating gives CASSPGLAGGLGTDTQYF.

The V gene is TRBV28, the J gene TRBJ2-7; 8 nucleotides line up with TRBD2. Germline V lookup: CDR1 MDHEN, CDR2 SYDVKM. With 5 bases clipped from V and 3 bases from J, the junction kept 6 bases outside the gene matches. This CDR3 is built from 14 residues. The CDR3 protein is CASSRRGGSYEQYF. As DNA, the CDR3 is TGTGCCAGCAGTCGCCGGGGGGGCAGCTACGAGCAGTACTTC.

V and J are TRBV7-2 and TRBJ1-5; the match to TRBD1 covers 8 bases. The CDR3 contains 14 residues. V was clipped by 5 bases and J by 4 bases; unmatched bases: 4. Germline V gene data show CDR1 as SGHTA and CDR2 as FQGNSA. CDR3 sequence (DNA): TGTGCCAGCAGCGCCGACAGGGGTAATCAGCCCCAGCATTTT. Amino acid sequence: CASSADRGNQPQHF.

V and J are TRBV7-2 and TRBJ2-3; D gene unclear. The CDR3 sequence is 15 residues long. V dropped 5 bases and J dropped 2 bases, with 14 bases sitting between them. Germline V gene data show CDR1 as SGHTA and CDR2 as FQGNSA. The CDR3 DNA reads as TGTGCCAGCAGCCCAACCGACGGGTTCACAGATACGCAGTATTTT. Translation gives CASSPTDGFTDTQYF.

The V call is TRBV2, the J call TRBJ2-3; possible D gene TRBD2, 5 bases. V was clipped by 6 bases and J by 1 base, with 14 bases between them. Germline V lookup: CDR1 SNHLY, CDR2 FYNNEI. The CDR3 spans 15 residues. As DNA, the CDR3 is TGTGCCAGCAGCATTAAGGGAGTTCGCACAGATACGCAGTATTTT. Protein product: CASSIKGVRTDTQYF.

The chain combines TRBV5-1 with TRBJ1-1, with D tentatively TRBD1 (6 bases). CDR3 length: 16 residues. Trimming stripped 4 bases from V and 0 bases from J, with 16 bases between. Germline V gene lookup returns CDR1 SGHRS and CDR2 YFSETQ. In DNA, the CDR3 is TGCGCCAGCAGCGAGGGGGAACAGCTTCTGAACACTGAAGCTTTCTTT. The encoded protein is CASSEGEQLLNTEAFF. Together with reference TRBV5-1 and TRBJ1-1, the CDR3 gives the full variable domain: KAGVTQTPRYLIKTRGQQVTLSCSPISGHRSVSWYQQTPGQGLQFLFEYFSETQRNKGNFPGRFSGRQFSNSRSEMNVSTLELGDSALYLCASSEGEQLLNTEAFFGQGTRLTVV.

The chain carries TRBV14 and TRBJ2-7; possibly TRBD2 for D (6 bases). Trimming removed 2 bases at V and 3 bases at J, with 14 bases between. The CDR3 consists of 15 residues. CDR1 and CDR2 (germline): SGHDN, FVKESK. The CDR3: CASSQSPGTYYEQYF. CDR3 DNA sequence: TGTGCCAGCAGCCAATCCCCCGGGACTTACTACGAGCAGTACTTC.

The V gene is TRBV25-1, the J gene TRBJ2-1; 8 nucleotides align to TRBD2. The germline V gene has CDR1 MGHDK and CDR2 SYGVNS. Trimming cost V 4 bases and J 9 bases; bases outside gene matches: 8. CDR3 length: 14 amino acids. The CDR3: CASSATGTSLEQFF. The CDR3 nucleotides are TGTGCCAGCAGTGCCACCGGGACTAGTCTTGAGCAGTTCTTC.

This clone showed up just a few times. The chain couples TRBV7-9 to TRBJ1-2, with a tentative D call TRBD1 (6 bases). Germline CDR1 SEHNR, CDR2 FQNEAQ (reference sequence). The CDR3 is 15 amino acids. Trimming removed 5 bases at V and 4 bases at J, with 17 bases between. The CDR3 coding sequence is TGTGCCAGCAGCCCTCGGCAGGGGAAGAGCTATGGCTACACCTTC. It yields the protein CASSPRQGKSYGYTF.

J is TRBJ1-5 and V is TRBV19, with 7 positions matching TRBD1. J gave up 9 bases and V 8 bases, and 7 bases lay outside the gene matches. This CDR3 is 12 amino acids long. CDR1 is LNHDA and CDR2 is SQIVND in the germline V gene (reference sequence). The CDR3 DNA reads as TGTGCCAGTTTGACAGGGTCGGGGCCCCAGCATTTT. Protein product: CASLTGSGPQHF.

CDR3 amino acids: CASMGGTIFNEQFF. The DNA for the CDR3 is TGTGCCAGTATGGGGGGGACCATTTTCAATGAGCAGTTCTTC. The chain combines TRBV27 with TRBJ2-1; TRBD2 matches at 7 bases. The germline gives CDR1 MNHEY, CDR2 SMNVEV (reference sequence). The J segment lost 6 bases and the V segment lost 9 bases, leaving 11 bases of the junction unmatched. The CDR3 covers 14 residues.

The chain uses TRBV28 and TRBJ1-1; possible D gene TRBD1, 5 bases. The CDR3 totals 12 residues. Germline V gene data show CDR1 as MDHEN and CDR2 as SYDVKM. Trimming left V 8 bases short and J 4 bases short, with 11 bases between. CDR3 nucleotides: TGTGCCAGCGGGGCGGGAAGCACTGAAGCTTTCTTT. Its protein is CASGAGSTEAFF. The whole variable domain, remainder taken from reference TRBV28 and TRBJ1-1, is DVKVTQSSRYLVKRTGEKVFLECVQDMDHENMFWYRQDPGLGLRLIYFSYDVKMKEKGDIPEGYSVSREKKERFSLILESASTNQTSMYLCASGAGSTEAFFGQGTRLTVV.

The sample holds a few counts of this clone. The rearrangement links TRBV29-1 to TRBJ2-7, with 9 bases lining up with TRBD1. With 6 bases clipped from V and 3 bases from J, the junction kept 3 bases outside the gene matches. This CDR3 is built from 12 residues. Germline-derived CDR1 and CDR2 are SQVTM and ANQGSEA. The DNA for the CDR3 is TGCAGCGTGTGGACAGGGGACTACGAGCAGTACTTC. Translating it yields CSVWTGDYEQYF.